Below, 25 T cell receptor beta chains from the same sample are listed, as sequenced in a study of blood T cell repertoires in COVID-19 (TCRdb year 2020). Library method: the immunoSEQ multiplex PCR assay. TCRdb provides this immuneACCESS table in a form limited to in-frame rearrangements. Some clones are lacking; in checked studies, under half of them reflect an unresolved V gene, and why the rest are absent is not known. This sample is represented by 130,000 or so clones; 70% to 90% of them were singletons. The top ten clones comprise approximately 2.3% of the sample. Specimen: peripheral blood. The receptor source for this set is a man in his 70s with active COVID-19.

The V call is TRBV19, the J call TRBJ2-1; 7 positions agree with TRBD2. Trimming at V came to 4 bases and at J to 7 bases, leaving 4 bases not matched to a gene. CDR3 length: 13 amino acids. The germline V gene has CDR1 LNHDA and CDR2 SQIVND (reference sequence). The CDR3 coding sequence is TGTGCCAGTAGTACCCCTAGCGGTAATGAGCAGTTCTTC. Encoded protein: CASSTPSGNEQFF.

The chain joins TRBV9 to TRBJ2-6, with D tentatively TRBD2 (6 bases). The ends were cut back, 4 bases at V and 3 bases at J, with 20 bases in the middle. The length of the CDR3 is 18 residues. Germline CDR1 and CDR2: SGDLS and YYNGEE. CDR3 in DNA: TGTGCCAGCAGCCTCACCGGGACTGGGGAGGTTGGGGCCAACGTCCTGACTTTC. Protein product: CASSLTGTGEVGANVLTF.

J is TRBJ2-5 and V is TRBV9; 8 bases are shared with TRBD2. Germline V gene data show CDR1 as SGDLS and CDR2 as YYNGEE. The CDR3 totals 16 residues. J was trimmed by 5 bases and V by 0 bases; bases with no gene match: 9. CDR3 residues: CASSVASGSGTETQYF. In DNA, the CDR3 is TGTGCCAGCAGCGTAGCTAGCGGTAGCGGGACGGAGACCCAGTACTTC.

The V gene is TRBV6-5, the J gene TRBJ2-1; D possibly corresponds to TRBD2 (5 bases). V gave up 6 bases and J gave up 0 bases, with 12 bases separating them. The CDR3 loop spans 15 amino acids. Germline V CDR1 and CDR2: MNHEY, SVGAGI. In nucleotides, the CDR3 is TGTGCCAGCAGACCAACTAGTACCTCCTACAATGAGCAGTTCTTC. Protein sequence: CASRPTSTSYNEQFF.

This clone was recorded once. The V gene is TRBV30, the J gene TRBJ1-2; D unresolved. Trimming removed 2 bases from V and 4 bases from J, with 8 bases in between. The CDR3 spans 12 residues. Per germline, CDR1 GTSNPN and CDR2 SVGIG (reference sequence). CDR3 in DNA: TGTGCCTGGAGTAGAGGCGGCTATGGCTACACCTTC. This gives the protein CAWSRGGYGYTF.

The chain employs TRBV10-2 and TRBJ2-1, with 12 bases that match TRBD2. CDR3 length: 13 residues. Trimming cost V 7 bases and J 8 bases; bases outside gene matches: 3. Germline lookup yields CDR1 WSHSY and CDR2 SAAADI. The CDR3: CASTSGRVDEQFF. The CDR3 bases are TGCGCCAGCACTAGCGGGAGGGTCGATGAGCAGTTCTTC.

The CDR3 nucleotides are TGTGCCAGCAGCGGCGAGTACCGGGACAGGGGGAACACCGGGGAGCTGTTTTTT. Encoded protein: CASSGEYRDRGNTGELFF. V and J are TRBV7-9 and TRBJ2-2, with TRBD1 matching over 10 bases. J lost 1 base, V lost 5 bases, and 10 bases had no gene match. There are 18 residues in the CDR3. Per the germline V gene, CDR1 is SEHNR and CDR2 is FQNEAQ (reference sequence).

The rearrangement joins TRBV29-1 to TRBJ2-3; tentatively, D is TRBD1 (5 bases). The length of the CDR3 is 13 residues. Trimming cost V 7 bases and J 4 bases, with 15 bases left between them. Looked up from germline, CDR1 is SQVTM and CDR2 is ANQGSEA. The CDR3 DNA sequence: TGCAGCGCCCAGGGCAGTCATGCAGATACGCAGTATTTT. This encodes CSAQGSHADTQYF.

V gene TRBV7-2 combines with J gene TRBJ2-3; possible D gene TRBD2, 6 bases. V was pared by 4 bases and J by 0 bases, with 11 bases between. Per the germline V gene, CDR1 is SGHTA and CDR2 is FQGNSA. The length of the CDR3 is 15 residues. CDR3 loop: CASSSFSGSTDTQYF. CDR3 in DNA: TGTGCCAGCAGCTCTTTTAGCGGAAGCACAGATACGCAGTATTTT.

CDR3: CASSSGTGSGEQYF. CDR3 bases: TGTGCCAGCAGTTCCGGGACAGGGTCCGGGGAGCAGTACTTC. The V gene is TRBV6-2 or TRBV6-3, the J gene TRBJ2-7; 9 bases align to TRBD1. V lost 4 bases to trimming and J lost 7 bases; unmatched junction nucleotides: 8. In germline, CDR1 is MNHEY, CDR2 SVGEGT. The CDR3 totals 14 residues.

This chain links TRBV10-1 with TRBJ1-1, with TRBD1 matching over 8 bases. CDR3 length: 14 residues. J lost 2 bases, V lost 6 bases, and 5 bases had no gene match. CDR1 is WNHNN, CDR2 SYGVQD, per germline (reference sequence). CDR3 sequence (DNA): TGCGCCAGCAGCGCAGGGGGCTCAAACACTGAAGCTTTCTTT. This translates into CASSAGGSNTEAFF.

CDR3 sequence: CASSLLTIVGEKTAFF. The CDR3 DNA reads TGTGCCAGCAGCTTGTTGACGATCGTCGGGGAGAAGACAGCTTTCTTT. The chain has TRBV5-8 and TRBJ1-1; no clear D gene. The CDR3 runs 16 residues. CDR1 SGHTS and CDR2 YDEGEE come from the germline V gene. V was cut by 1 base and J by 10 bases, with 23 bases left in between.

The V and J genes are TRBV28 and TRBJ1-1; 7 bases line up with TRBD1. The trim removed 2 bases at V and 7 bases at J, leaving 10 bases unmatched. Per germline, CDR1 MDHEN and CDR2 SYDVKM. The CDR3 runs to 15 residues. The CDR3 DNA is TGTGCCAGCAGTTTAGTGGGGACAGACGACTATGAAGCTTTCTTT. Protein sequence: CASSLVGTDDYEAFF.

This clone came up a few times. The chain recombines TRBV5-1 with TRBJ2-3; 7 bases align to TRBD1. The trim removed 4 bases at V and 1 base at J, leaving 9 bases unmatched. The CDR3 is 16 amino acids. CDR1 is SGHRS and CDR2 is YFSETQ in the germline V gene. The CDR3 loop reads CASSRQTGLGTDTQYF. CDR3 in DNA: TGCGCCAGCAGCCGGCAGACAGGGTTGGGCACAGATACGCAGTATTTT. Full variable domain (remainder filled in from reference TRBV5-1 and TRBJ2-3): KAGVTQTPRYLIKTRGQQVTLSCSPISGHRSVSWYQQTPGQGLQFLFEYFSETQRNKGNFPGRFSGRQFSNSRSEMNVSTLELGDSALYLCASSRQTGLGTDTQYFGPGTRLTVL.

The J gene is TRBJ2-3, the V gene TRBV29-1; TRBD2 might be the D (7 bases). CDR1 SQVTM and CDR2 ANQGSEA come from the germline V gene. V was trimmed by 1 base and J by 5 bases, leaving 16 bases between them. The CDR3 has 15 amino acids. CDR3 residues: CSVEGGGASLDTQYF. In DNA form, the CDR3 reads TGCAGCGTTGAAGGGGGGGGCGCGTCCCTAGATACGCAGTATTTT.

CDR3 sequence (DNA): TGTGCCAGCAGTACATCTTTGGACAGGGGGCTCTACGAGCAGTACTTC. It yields the protein CASSTSLDRGLYEQYF. The gene calls are TRBV2 and TRBJ2-7; 11 bases fit TRBD1. The CDR3 contains 16 residues. J was trimmed by 3 bases and V by 5 bases; bases with no gene match: 9. The germline V gene has CDR1 SNHLY and CDR2 FYNNEI.

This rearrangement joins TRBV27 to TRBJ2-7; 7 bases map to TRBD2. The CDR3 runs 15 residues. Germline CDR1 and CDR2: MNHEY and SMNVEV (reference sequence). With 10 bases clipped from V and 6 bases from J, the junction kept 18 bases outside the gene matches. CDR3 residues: CATRPLTGGGVEQYF. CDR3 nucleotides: TGTGCCACCCGCCCTTTGACGGGAGGTGGGGTCGAGCAGTACTTC.

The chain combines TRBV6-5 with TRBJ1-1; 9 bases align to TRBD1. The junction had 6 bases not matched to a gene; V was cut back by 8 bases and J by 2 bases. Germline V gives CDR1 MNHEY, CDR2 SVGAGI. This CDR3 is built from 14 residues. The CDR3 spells CASRRTGVNTEAFF. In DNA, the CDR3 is TGTGCCAGCCGGAGGACAGGGGTCAACACTGAAGCTTTCTTT.

The chain's CDR3 is CASSLDSRGVEQYF. The CDR3 DNA is TGTGCCAGCAGCTTAGATTCACGAGGCGTGGAGCAGTACTTC. The chain is built from TRBV5-5 and TRBJ2-7, with D hard to call. Germline CDR1 reads SGHKS; CDR2 reads YYEKEE (reference sequence). This CDR3 is 14 amino acids long. Trimming took 2 bases from V and 7 from J, leaving 16 bases between them.

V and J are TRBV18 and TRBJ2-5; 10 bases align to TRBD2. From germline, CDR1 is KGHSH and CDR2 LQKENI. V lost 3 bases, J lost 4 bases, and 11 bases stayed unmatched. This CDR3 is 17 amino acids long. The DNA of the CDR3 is TGTGCCAGCTCACCGTCCGAACTAGCGGGAAGAAGAGAGACCCAGTACTTC. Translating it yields CASSPSELAGRRETQYF.

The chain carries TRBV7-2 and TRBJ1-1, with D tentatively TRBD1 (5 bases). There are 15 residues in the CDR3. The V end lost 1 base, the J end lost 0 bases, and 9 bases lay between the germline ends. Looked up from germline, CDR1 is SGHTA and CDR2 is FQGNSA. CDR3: CASSLGGLMNTEAFF. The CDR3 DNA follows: TGTGCCAGCAGCTTAGGGGGCTTGATGAACACTGAAGCTTTCTTT.

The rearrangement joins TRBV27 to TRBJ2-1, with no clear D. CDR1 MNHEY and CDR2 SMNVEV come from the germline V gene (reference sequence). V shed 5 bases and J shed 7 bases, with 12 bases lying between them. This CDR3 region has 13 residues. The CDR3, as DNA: TGTGCCAGCAGTAGAACGTCGGGTAATGAGCAGTTCTTC. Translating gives CASSRTSGNEQFF.

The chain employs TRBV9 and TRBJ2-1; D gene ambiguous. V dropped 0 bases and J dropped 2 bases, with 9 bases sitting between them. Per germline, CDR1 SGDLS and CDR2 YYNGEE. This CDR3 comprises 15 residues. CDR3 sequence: CASSVGAAAYNEQFF. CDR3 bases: TGTGCCAGCAGCGTAGGGGCAGCCGCCTACAATGAGCAGTTCTTC.

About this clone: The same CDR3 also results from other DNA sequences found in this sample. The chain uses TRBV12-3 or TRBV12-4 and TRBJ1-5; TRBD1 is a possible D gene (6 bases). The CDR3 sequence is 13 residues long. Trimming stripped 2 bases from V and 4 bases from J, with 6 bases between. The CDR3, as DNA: TGTGCCAGCAGTTTAACAGGGAATCAGCCCCAGCATTTT. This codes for CASSLTGNQPQHF.

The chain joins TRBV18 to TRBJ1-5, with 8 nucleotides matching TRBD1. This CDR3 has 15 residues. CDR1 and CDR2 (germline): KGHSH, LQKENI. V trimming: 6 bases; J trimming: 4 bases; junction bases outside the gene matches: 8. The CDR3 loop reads CASSSGTGGNQPQHF. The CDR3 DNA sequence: TGTGCCAGCTCGTCCGGGACAGGTGGTAATCAGCCCCAGCATTTT. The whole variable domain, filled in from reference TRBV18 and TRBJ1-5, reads NAGVMQNPRHLVRRRGQEARLRCSPMKGHSHVYWYRQLPEEGLKFMVYLQKENIIDESGMPKERFSAEFPKEGPSILRIQQVVRGDSAAYFCASSSGTGGNQPQHFGDGTRLSIL.